Described below is a single T cell receptor beta chain sequence and its context. Germline V gives CDR1 MNHEY, CDR2 SVGAGI. Losses at the gene ends were 6 bases for V and 6 bases for J; bases not matched to a gene: 15. This CDR3 comprises 16 residues. The data were taken from a study of shared T cell receptors in the human thymus. Profiled with immunoSEQ multiplex PCR; TCRdb holds only in-frame clones, not every one. The profile covers hundreds of thousands of clones, with roughly 85% appearing a single time and roughly 0.01% taken by the ten largest. This sample was shared with a second study, whose subject was human thymus T cells. That source notes: Unrelated individuals had highly overlapping thymic repertoires, as reported in related research.

The TCR was taken from a girl under three years old with a congenital heart defect. The rearrangement joins TRBV6-5 to TRBJ1-1, with TRBD1 matching 8 bases. Sequenced sample: thymocytes. The CDR3 bases are TGTGCCAGCAGCTACACAGGGGGGATGTTGTTGCCTGAAGCTTTCTTT. Protein: CASSYTGGMLLPEAFF.